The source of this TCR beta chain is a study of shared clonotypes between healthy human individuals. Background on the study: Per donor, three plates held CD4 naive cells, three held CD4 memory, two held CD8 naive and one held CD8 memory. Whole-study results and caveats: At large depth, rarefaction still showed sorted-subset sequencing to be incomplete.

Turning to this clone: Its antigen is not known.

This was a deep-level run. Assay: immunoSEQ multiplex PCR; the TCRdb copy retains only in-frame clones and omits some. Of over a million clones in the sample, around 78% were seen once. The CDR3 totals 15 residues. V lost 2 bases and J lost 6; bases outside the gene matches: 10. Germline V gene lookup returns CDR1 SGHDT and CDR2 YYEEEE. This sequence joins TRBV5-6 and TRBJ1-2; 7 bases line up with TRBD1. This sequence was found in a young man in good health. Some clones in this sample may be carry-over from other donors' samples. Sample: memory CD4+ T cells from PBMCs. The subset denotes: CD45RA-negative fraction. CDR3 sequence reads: CASSLPGGSVDGYTF. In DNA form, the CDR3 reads TGTGCCAGCAGCTTACCAGGGGGTTCTGTAGATGGCTACACCTTC.